This paragraph reports one T cell receptor (beta chain). In the original analysis: The assay estimated nucleated cells by amplifying reference gene primers. TCRdb's copy holds only in-frame clones and misses some; the assay was immunoSEQ multiplex PCR. That table supplies the V and J calls and clone size; D and trimming were determined from the DNA. The table records about 70,000 clones, around 85% of them present only once. These data are taken from a study of blood T cell repertoires in COVID-19. Across the study: Donors in the United States, Italy and Spain gave samples during acute or convalescent COVID-19. T cells, B-cell-depleted T cells, or PBMCs provided the cDNA or gDNA that served as material.

The sequenced sample was peripheral blood. This sequence was found in a man of 80 years or more with acute or convalescent COVID-19.

As DNA, the CDR3 is TGTGCCAGCAGTTTACCCCTCATAGGAGTAGAGCCCTACGAGCAGTACTTC. Protein: CASSLPLIGVEPYEQYF. The chain joins TRBV27 to TRBJ2-7; D call uncertain. V lost 2 bases and J 2 bases, leaving 19 bases between the germline ends. The germline CDR1 and CDR2 sequences are MNHEY and SMNVEV (reference sequence). This CDR3 is built from 17 residues.